This T cell receptor beta chain emerged from a study of identical twins. General study findings and limits: Twin-shared out-of-frame alpha sequences showed excess low generation probability.

V lost 0 bases, J lost 6 bases, and 18 bases lay in between. The CDR3 is made up of 15 amino acids. Germline CDR1 and CDR2: DFQATT and SNEGSKA (reference sequence). Of note for this clonotype: The antigen is undetermined.

TCRdb analysed the 5' RACE reads with MiXCR anew, one entry per CDR3 protein. Of about 220,000 distinct CDR3 sequences in the sample, roughly 9.4% are singletons; the top ten hold around 5%. The chain couples TRBV20-1 to TRBJ2-7; no clear D. The sequencing input was memory (CD45RO+) T cells sorted from blood. The sequence derives from a woman between 18 and 29 years old in good health. For the CDR3, the DNA is TGCAGTGCTAGAGATACACTCACTGGCATCTTCGAGCAGTACTTC. Amino acid sequence: CSARDTLTGIFEQYF.